Described below is a single T cell receptor beta chain sequence and its context. The data were taken from a study of blood T cell repertoires in COVID-19. Germline CDR1 and CDR2: MDHEN and SYDVKM. The CDR3 consists of 17 residues. The V gene end was trimmed by 8 bases and the J gene end by 2 bases; junction bases not matched to a gene: 15. Clones were read by immunoSEQ multiplex PCR, and TCRdb kept only the in-frame ones, dropping some. The sample carries 100,000 to 150,000 clones, about 86% recorded once. The TCR sequence derives from a woman aged 50 to 65 with acute or convalescent COVID-19. Sequencing was performed on peripheral blood. V is TRBV28 and J is TRBJ2-1, with 7 positions matching TRBD1. CDR3 sequence: CASLPWGSGGTYNEQFF. DNA for the CDR3: TGTGCCAGCCTTCCGTGGGGTTCAGGGGGTACCTACAATGAGCAGTTCTTC.